The clone carrying this T cell receptor (beta chain) was counted only a few times. Its antigen is unidentified. These data come from a study of T cells in Graves' hyperthyroidism and ophthalmopathy. Germline values: CDR1 MNHEY, CDR2 SMNVEV (reference sequence). The CDR3 covers 17 residues. V was pared by 5 bases and J by 2 bases, with 13 bases of the junction left unmatched. Amplification of TCR beta CDR3 regions was performed using RNA transcripts as template. Researchers ran a first-round RT-PCR on the TCR CDR3 using the HTBI primer set. TCRdb redid the calling of the multiplex PCR reads with MiXCR, one entry per CDR3 protein. The sample holds 300,000 or so distinct CDR3 sequences, 16% seen once. Researchers barred patients who had uncontrolled infection, other autoimmune disease, pregnancy or lactation. Whole-study results and caveats: Ophthalmopathy, as predicted by the model, came a median 6.5 months after the prediction.

The sample was blood. This sequence joins TRBV27 and TRBJ2-5; TRBD1 aligns across 8 bases. This clonotype was obtained from a young man with Graves' hyperthyroidism. CDR3 nucleotides: TGTGCCAGCAGTAACCCCCCCCCCGACAGGGGACAAGAGACCCAGTACTTC. Protein: CASSNPPPDRGQETQYF.